This T cell receptor (beta chain) was profiled in a study of cytomegalovirus exposure and HLA in healthy donors. Across the whole study: The same platform was used for the 100 to 150 validation repertoires and the 650 to 800 first-cohort repertoires, a later analysis reported.

TCRdb's table, derived via immunoSEQ multiplex PCR, lists solely in-frame clones and lacks some. The top ten clones hold 2% of a sample with under 250,000 clones, about nine tenths of them seen once. The clonotype comes from a woman aged 18-30 years in good health and CMV-seropositive. Sequencing input: PBMCs.

CDR3 protein: CASSLSGFSYNEQFF. As DNA, the CDR3 is TGTGCCAGCAGCCTTAGCGGGTTCTCCTACAATGAGCAGTTCTTC. The chain combines TRBV5-4 with TRBJ2-1; 7 positions match TRBD2. V trimming: 4 bases; J trimming: 0 bases; junction bases outside the gene matches: 4. Germline V gene sequence: CDR1 SGHNT, CDR2 YYREEE (reference sequence). CDR3 length equals 15 residues.